This TCR beta chain was identified during a study of blood T cell repertoires in COVID-19. About the study: Acute and convalescent COVID-19 samples came from the United States, Italy and Spain. T cells, B-cell-depleted T cells, or PBMCs supplied cDNA or gDNA.

Per the original data handling: Researchers report that nucleated cell counts were estimated from reference gene primer amplification. Clones were read by immunoSEQ multiplex PCR, and TCRdb kept only the in-frame ones, dropping some. V and J calls and clone size are given by that table; D and trimming were obtained from the DNA. The sample carries 130,000 to 150,000 clones, approximately 87% recorded once. The table lists this clone with a count of one. Trimming stripped 4 bases from V and 7 bases from J, with 11 bases between. Per the germline V gene, CDR1 is LNHDA and CDR2 is SQIVND (reference sequence). The length of the CDR3 is 13 residues.

The specimen sequenced was peripheral blood. The J gene is TRBJ1-5, the V gene TRBV19, with D maybe TRBD1 (5 bases). This receptor was obtained from a man aged 45-65 years who had recovered from COVID-19. The CDR3 sequence is CASSKGARQPQHF. CDR3 nucleotides: TGTGCCAGTAGTAAAGGGGCTCGACAGCCCCAGCATTTT.